The next 18 T cell receptor beta chains were all read from a single sample in a study of molecular identifiers for immune sequencing clone quantification. TCRdb ran MiXCR on the PCR reads and lists one entry per CDR3 protein. Of 90,000 or so distinct CDR3 sequences listed, roughly a fifth are singletons. The sample consisted of naive CD8+ T cells from blood, with Jurkat cell RNA spiked in. Subset: FACS-sorted CD8+CD4-CCR7+CD45RA+ naive T cells. The receptors here all came from a human donor in good health. Some libraries in this study had Jurkat cell RNA spiked in.

Turning to this clonotype: Given the absence of the conserved phenylalanine or tryptophan at the CDR3 end, a read error is likely. V usage is TRBV14 and J usage is TRBJ2-1; TRBD1 aligns across 7 bases. Per the germline V gene, CDR1 is SGHDN and CDR2 is FVKESK. The V segment lost 4 bases and the J segment 2 bases; nucleotides outside the gene matches: 5. CDR3 length equals 15 residues. The CDR3, as DNA: TGTGCCAGCAGCCCCCGCAGGGGGACCTACAATGAGCAGTTCCTC. Translated: CASSPRRGTYNEQFL.

Many counts were recorded for this clonotype. The V gene is TRBV5-1, the J gene TRBJ2-7; D gene uncertain. The CDR3 contains 13 residues. With 4 bases removed from V and 5 bases from J, the gap between germline ends came to 13 bases. Germline values: CDR1 SGHRS, CDR2 YFSETQ. CDR3 nucleotide sequence: TGCGCCAGCAGCAGGAGAGAGACGAACGAGCAGTACTTC. This gives the protein CASSRRETNEQYF.

On this clonotype: Being one base from a much bigger clone, this may be a read error. The chain joins TRBV12-5 to TRBJ2-7; TRBD2 might be the D (7 bases). Trimming pared 0 bases from V and 5 bases from J, leaving 17 bases between. The CDR3 runs 16 residues. The V gene's germline CDR1 is LGHNT and CDR2 FRNRAP. The CDR3 loop reads CASGLVGGDKSNEQYF. CDR3 DNA sequence: TGTGCTAGTGGTTTGGTAGGGGGGGACAAGTCCAACGAGCAGTACTTC.

Note on this clonotype: Since a much larger clone is just one base distant, this may be a read error. This chain connects TRBV29-1 to TRBJ2-2; 10 bases align to TRBD2. This CDR3 spans 17 amino acids. The V gene's germline CDR1 is SQVTM and CDR2 ANQGSEA. V dropped 3 bases and J dropped 2; count of bases not matched to a gene: 9. The CDR3 reads CSVEWGASGGNTGELFF. CDR3 coding DNA: TGCAGCGTTGAGTGGGGGGCTAGCGGGGGAAACACCGGGGAGCTGTTTTTT.

Of note for this clonotype: A read error may be the cause here, since a much bigger clone is one base away. J is TRBJ2-5 and V is TRBV30; the match to TRBD2 covers 10 bases. Per germline, CDR1 GTSNPN and CDR2 SVGIG (reference sequence). The length of the CDR3 is 13 residues. The CDR3 reads CACQREGQETRYF. The CDR3 bases are TGTGCCTGCCAGCGGGAGGGCCAGGAGACCCGGTACTTC.

This sequence joins TRBV6-2 or TRBV6-3 and TRBJ2-7; D call uncertain. The germline V gene encodes CDR1 MNHEY and CDR2 SVGEGT. V was shortened by 6 bases and J by 1 base, with 10 bases between the two germline ends. The CDR3 sequence is 13 residues long. The CDR3 sequence is CASSQAPSYEQYF. CDR3 sequence (DNA): TGTGCCAGCAGCCAGGCCCCTTCCTACGAGCAGTACTTC.

As regards this clonotype: This could be a read error, since a much larger clone is one nucleotide away. The V and J genes are TRBV5-4 and TRBJ2-7; 7 positions match TRBD2. In germline, CDR1 is SGHNT, CDR2 YYREEE (reference sequence). The ends lost 7 bases at V and 3 bases at J; junction bases unmatched: 7. The CDR3 extends over 13 amino acids. The CDR3: CASGAGEDYEQYF. DNA for the CDR3: TGTGCCAGCGGCGCGGGGGAGGACTACGAGCAGTACTTC.

The chain couples TRBV9 to TRBJ2-1; D not resolved. Trimming cost V 4 bases and J 0 bases, with 11 bases left between them. Germline assignment: CDR1 SGDLS and CDR2 YYNGEE. The CDR3 extends over 15 amino acids. In nucleotides, the CDR3 is TGTGCCAGCAGCCCCGATCCGAGCTCCTACAATGAGCAGTTCTTC. Translation: CASSPDPSSYNEQFF.

The genes are TRBV20-1 and TRBJ1-1; 9 bases are a match to TRBD1. The V gene end was trimmed by 6 bases and the J gene end by 8 bases; junction bases not matched to a gene: 10. This CDR3 has 13 residues. CDR1 and CDR2 (germline): DFQATT, SNEGSKA (reference sequence). The CDR3 here is CSAKGQGETEAFF. Written as DNA, the CDR3 is TGCAGTGCCAAGGGACAGGGAGAAACGGAAGCTTTCTTT.

This clonotype has at least ten counts. The chain recombines TRBV5-6 with TRBJ2-5; D uncertain. V lost 6 bases and J lost 0, with 18 bases in between. The CDR3 loop spans 16 amino acids. Germline-derived CDR1 and CDR2 are SGHDT and YYEEEE. The CDR3 DNA follows: TGTGCCAGCACCGACTGGGCCCTACGGAACCAAGAGACCCAGTACTTC. This gives the protein CASTDWALRNQETQYF.

With regard to this clonotype: This could be a read error, since a much larger clone is one nucleotide away. The chain joins TRBV11-2 to TRBJ2-7; 12 bases map to TRBD1. The V gene's germline CDR1 is SGHAT and CDR2 FQNNGV. The CDR3 has 15 amino acids. CDR3 in DNA: TGTGCCGGCAGTACCCCCGGGACAGGGGGCGACGAGCAGTACTTC. Its translation: CAGSTPGTGGDEQYF.

This chain connects TRBV7-9 to TRBJ2-7; TRBD1 agrees at 7 bases. The CDR3 contains 14 residues. J lost 4 bases, V lost 5 bases, and 8 bases had no gene match. Germline assignment: CDR1 SEHNR and CDR2 FQNEAQ (reference sequence). CDR3 protein: CASSTGTEIYEQYF. CDR3 bases: TGTGCCAGCAGCACAGGGACAGAAATTTACGAGCAGTACTTC. Full variable domain (outside the CDR3, taken from reference TRBV7-9 and TRBJ2-7): DTGVSQNPRHKITKRGQNVTFRCDPISEHNRLYWYRQTLGQGPEFLTYFQNEAQLEKSRLLSDRFSAERPKGSFSTLEIQRTEQGDSAMYLCASSTGTEIYEQYFGPGTRLTVT.

This clonotype was seen at least ten times. The rearrangement joins TRBV13 to TRBJ2-3, with no clear D. The CDR3 is made up of 12 amino acids. Per the germline V gene, CDR1 is PRHDT and CDR2 is FYEKMQ (reference sequence). Trimming took 5 bases from V and 2 from J, leaving 5 bases between them. This CDR3 is CASSLHTDTQYF. In nucleotides, the CDR3 is TGTGCCAGCAGCCTCCACACAGATACGCAGTATTTT.

Turning to this clonotype: A read error may account for a junction end that differs from germline. The chain recombines TRBV30 with TRBJ2-2, with D perhaps assigned TRBD1 or TRBD2 (5 bases each). The CDR3 is made up of 14 amino acids. Germline lookup yields CDR1 GTSNPN and CDR2 SVGIG (reference sequence). The CDR3 coding sequence is TGTGCCTGGGACGGGACGGTTCACACCGGGGAGCTGGTTTTT. Encoded protein: CAWDGTVHTGELVF.

Comment on this clonotype: Germline is not matched at one junction end, which may reflect a read error. The chain has TRBV6-1 and TRBJ1-5, with D perhaps TRBD1 (5 bases). The CDR3 is made up of 12 amino acids. Germline V gene data show CDR1 as MNHNS and CDR2 as SASEGT. CDR3 loop: CASTRGVQPRHF. Here the CDR3 DNA reads TGTGCCAGCACCCGGGGGGTTCAGCCCCGGCATTTT.

This clonotype was recorded at least ten times. The V gene is TRBV5-5, the J gene TRBJ2-2; no reliable D call. Per the germline V gene, CDR1 is SGHKS and CDR2 is YYEKEE (reference sequence). V was clipped by 2 bases and J by 1 base, with 6 bases between them. There are 14 residues in the CDR3. CDR3 in DNA: TGTGCCAGCAGCTTCGGTGTGAACACCGGGGAGCTGTTTTTT. Residues: CASSFGVNTGELFF.

Remarks on this clonotype: A single base separates this from a much larger clone, so it may be a read error. CDR3 coding DNA: TGTGCCCGGAGCGCCCCACAGGGCCTTCTCGCTGAAGCTTTCTTT. This encodes CARSAPQGLLAEAFF. This rearrangement joins TRBV30 to TRBJ1-1; the D gene is possibly TRBD1 (6 bases). Germline CDR1 reads GTSNPN; CDR2 reads SVGIG (reference sequence). This CDR3 spans 15 amino acids.

This chain uses TRBV15 with TRBJ2-2; 9 positions agree with TRBD1. V trimming: 5 bases; J trimming: 2 bases; junction bases outside the gene matches: 6. This CDR3 has 16 residues. Germline lookup yields CDR1 LNHNV and CDR2 YYDKDF (reference sequence). For the CDR3, the DNA is TGTGCCACCAGCGTCCCGGGACAGGGAAACACCGGGGAGCTGTTTTTT. It translates to CATSVPGQGNTGELFF.